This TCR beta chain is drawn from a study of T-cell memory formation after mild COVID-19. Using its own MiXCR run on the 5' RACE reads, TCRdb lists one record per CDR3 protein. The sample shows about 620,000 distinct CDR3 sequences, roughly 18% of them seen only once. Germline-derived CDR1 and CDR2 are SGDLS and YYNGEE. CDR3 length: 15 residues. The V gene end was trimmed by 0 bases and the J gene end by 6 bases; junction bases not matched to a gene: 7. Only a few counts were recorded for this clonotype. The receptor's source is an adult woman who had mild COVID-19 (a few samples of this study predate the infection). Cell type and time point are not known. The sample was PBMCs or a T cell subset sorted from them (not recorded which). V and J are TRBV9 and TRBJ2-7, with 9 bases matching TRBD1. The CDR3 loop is CASSVGGTGNGEQYF. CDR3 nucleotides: TGTGCCAGCAGCGTAGGAGGGACAGGGAATGGCGAGCAGTACTTC.